The 15 T cell receptor beta chains presented below share a single source sample, sequenced in a study of OX40 agonist ivuxolimab in advanced cancers. Data came from immunoSEQ multiplex PCR; TCRdb stores just in-frame clones and leaves some out. The table lists around 80,000 clones, roughly 86% of them singletons. Sequences were derived from CD4+ or CD8+ T cells sorted from blood, sampled in a trial of the OX40 agonist ivuxolimab. Receptor source: an adult with an advanced solid tumor such as melanoma, head and neck, liver or kidney cancer.

The chain is built from TRBV5-1 and TRBJ1-2; 7 bases fit TRBD1. Looked up from germline, CDR1 is SGHRS and CDR2 is YFSETQ. The CDR3 consists of 15 residues. J gave up 2 bases and V 0 bases, and 4 bases lay outside the gene matches. DNA of the CDR3: TGCGCCAGCAGCTTGGGATCGACAGGGAACTATGGCTACACCTTC. Its translation is CASSLGSTGNYGYTF.

The chain combines TRBV18 with TRBJ2-5, with a weak D call TRBD2 (6 bases). V gave up 8 bases and J gave up 1 base, with 11 bases separating them. From germline, CDR1 is KGHSH and CDR2 LQKENI. This CDR3 is built from 13 residues. The CDR3 DNA reads as TGTGCCAGCGCGGGACCGTTCCAAGAGACCCAGTACTTC. Amino acids: CASAGPFQETQYF.

This clone came up once. The rearrangement links TRBV19 to TRBJ2-3; D gene ambiguous. The CDR3 contains 17 residues. Trimming cost V 1 base and J 0 bases, with 14 bases left between them. Germline V CDR1 and CDR2: LNHDA, SQIVND (reference sequence). CDR3 amino acids: CASSIGPARSSTDTQYF. In DNA form, the CDR3 reads TGTGCCAGTAGTATAGGCCCAGCAAGATCTAGCACAGATACGCAGTATTTT.

The J gene is TRBJ1-5, the V gene TRBV19; D might be TRBD1 (5 bases). Trimming took 9 bases from V and 0 from J, leaving 24 bases between them. In germline, CDR1 is LNHDA, CDR2 SQIVND (reference sequence). The CDR3 runs 18 residues. This CDR3 is CASTRGSGGENSNQPQHF. The CDR3 DNA reads as TGTGCCAGCACTCGGGGCAGTGGAGGGGAAAATAGCAATCAGCCCCAGCATTTT.

V gene TRBV11-2 combines with J gene TRBJ2-1; TRBD2 matches at 13 bases. Germline CDR1 and CDR2: SGHAT and FQNNGV. The CDR3 is 15 residues long. Trimming took 5 bases from V and 9 from J; bases not matched to a gene: 7. In nucleotides, the CDR3 is TGTGCCAGCAGCAGACTAGCGGGAGGATTGGGTGAGCAGTTCTTC. Its translation: CASSRLAGGLGEQFF.

The CDR3 DNA follows: TGTGCCAGTAGTCCAGGGGCAGGGAGAAGAGAGACCCAGTACTTC. Translated: CASSPGAGRRETQYF. The rearrangement joins TRBV19 to TRBJ2-5, with a weak D call TRBD1 (6 bases). Trimming took 5 bases from V and 4 from J, leaving 17 bases between them. The CDR3 covers 15 residues. Germline CDR1 is LNHDA and CDR2 is SQIVND (reference sequence).

The CDR3 DNA follows: TGTGCCAGCAGCTTGGCTATGGCCGAGACCCAGTACTTC. This gives the protein CASSLAMAETQYF. The J gene is TRBJ2-5, the V gene TRBV7-9, with unresolved D. The CDR3 sequence is 13 residues long. The germline V and J ends were trimmed by 3 bases and 5 bases, with 10 bases remaining between them. The germline V gene has CDR1 SEHNR and CDR2 FQNEAQ (reference sequence). The full variable domain, completed using reference TRBV7-9 and TRBJ2-5, is DTGVSQNPRHKITKRGQNVTFRCDPISEHNRLYWYRQTLGQGPEFLTYFQNEAQLEKSRLLSDRFSAERPKGSFSTLEIQRTEQGDSAMYLCASSLAMAETQYFGPGTRLLVL.

A single count supports this clone. A read error may produce the germline difference seen at one junction end. The rearrangement links TRBV7-2 to TRBJ2-5; D unresolved. Germline CDR1 reads SGHTA; CDR2 reads FQGNSA. CDR3 length: 13 amino acids. CDR3 coding DNA: TGTGCCAGCACCTTAGGGCCGGAGAAGACCCAGTACTTC. This codes for CASTLGPEKTQYF.

The V gene is TRBV5-4, the J gene TRBJ2-7, with TRBD2 matching over 11 bases. The germline CDR1 and CDR2 sequences are SGHNT and YYREEE (reference sequence). With V trimmed by 0 bases and J by 0 bases, 5 bases remained unmatched. The CDR3 consists of 17 residues. The CDR3 region is CASSLDLGTSGSYEQYF. In DNA, the CDR3 is TGTGCCAGCAGCTTGGATTTGGGGACTAGCGGCTCCTACGAGCAGTACTTC.

V is TRBV6-5 and J is TRBJ2-4, with 11 nucleotides matching TRBD2. Unmatched junction bases numbered 6, after V lost 6 bases and J lost 8 bases. The CDR3 is 14 residues long. Germline CDR1 reads MNHEY; CDR2 reads SVGAGI. CDR3 protein: CASSPGLAAYIQYF. The CDR3 DNA reads TGTGCCAGCAGCCCGGGACTAGCGGCGTACATTCAGTACTTC.

The chain is built from TRBV10-3 and TRBJ1-1; 7 bases fit TRBD1. Germline assignment: CDR1 ENHRY and CDR2 SYGVKD. This CDR3 has 13 amino acids. The V and J ends lost 11 bases and 3 bases, in that order; junction bases with no gene match: 9. CDR3 nucleotides: TGTGCCTCCCTAGGGGGCGGCGACACTGAAGCTTTCTTT. Its protein is CASLGGGDTEAFF.

The chain is built from TRBV5-4 and TRBJ2-5, with TRBD2 matching over 14 bases. Trimming cost V 6 bases and J 2 bases; bases outside gene matches: 9. The CDR3 loop spans 17 amino acids. CDR1 is SGHNT and CDR2 is YYREEE in the germline V gene (reference sequence). The CDR3 loop is CASTVGLAGAGQETQYF. CDR3 DNA sequence: TGTGCCAGCACCGTGGGACTAGCGGGGGCAGGTCAAGAGACCCAGTACTTC.

The chain employs TRBV11-2 and TRBJ2-5; 10 bases line up with TRBD1. The trim removed 2 bases at V and 1 base at J, leaving 1 base unmatched. CDR1 is SGHAT and CDR2 is FQNNGV in the germline V gene. This CDR3 contains 15 residues. The CDR3 is CASSLRTGGQETQYF. In DNA, the CDR3 is TGTGCCAGCAGCTTACGGACAGGGGGCCAAGAGACCCAGTACTTC. Full variable domain (missing parts from reference TRBV11-2 and TRBJ2-5): EAGVAQSPRYKIIEKRQSVAFWCNPISGHATLYWYQQILGQGPKLLIQFQNNGVVDDSQLPKDRFSAERLKGVDSTLKIQPAKLEDSAVYLCASSLRTGGQETQYFGPGTRLLVL.

V and J are TRBV29-1 and TRBJ2-1; D gene uncertain. The CDR3 extends over 13 amino acids. Germline V gives CDR1 SQVTM, CDR2 ANQGSEA. Trimming pared 6 bases from V and 2 bases from J, leaving 11 bases between. In nucleotides, the CDR3 is TGCAGCGTGAAATCTAGGGCCTACAATGAGCAGTTCTTC. This gives the protein CSVKSRAYNEQFF.

This chain uses TRBV18 with TRBJ1-3; D is possibly TRBD1 (5 bases). Germline CDR1 is KGHSH and CDR2 is LQKENI. There are 16 residues in the CDR3. V was clipped by 0 bases and J by 0 bases, with 9 bases between them. CDR3 sequence (DNA): TGTGCCAGCTCACCACCATCGGGGGGCTCTGGAAACACCATATATTTT. Residues: CASSPPSGGSGNTIYF.